This TCR beta chain was obtained from a study of T-cell reconstitution after alpha-beta-depleted transplantation in children. The table lists this clonotype with many counts. Its specificity is unknown. Notes on the study in general: For some patients, TCRbeta diversity was high at day 60 because of recipient T cells and thymic progenitors that survived. Reported findings indicate that, about two months after transplant, alpha-beta T cells came from several hundred expanded clones, which were derived from non-depleted graft cells. At the one-year point after transplant, T-cell counts and TCRbeta diversity were found to come mostly from T cells that had been newly produced.

Library preparation (for TCRbeta) was performed with unique molecular identifiers. TCRdb analysed the PCR reads with MiXCR anew, one entry per CDR3 protein. The sample lists more than 200,000 distinct CDR3 sequences, about 23% seen once, with roughly 2.7% in the top ten. This CDR3 comprises 12 residues. V was cut by 7 bases and J by 8 bases, with 12 bases left in between. CDR1 and CDR2 from the germline V gene are MNHEY and SVGAGI. The source is a girl aged 2 to 10 with Fanconi anemia, due to receive a stem cell transplant. The source was PBMCs, collected before TCRalphabeta/CD19-depleted stem cell transplant. The J gene is TRBJ2-4, the V gene TRBV6-5; no definite D call. Here the CDR3 DNA reads TGTGCCAGCACCTCCGGGTGGGACATTCAGTACTTC. Translation gives CASTSGWDIQYF.